This TCR beta chain was identified in a study of blood T cells in healthy people across ages. The study's findings and limits: Total diversity from one million sequenced T cells was likely underestimated. PBMC samples, being unsorted, prevented any conclusive comparison of naive and antigen-experienced cells. More naive CD4+ cells and higher diversity marked long-lived donors relative to aged donors.

Points on this clonotype: The antigen is not known.

Together with a sample-barcoded 5' primer, a J-beta primer mix was included in a second PCR lasting roughly 7 to 11 cycles. TCRdb redid the calling of the 5' RACE reads with MiXCR, one entry per CDR3 protein. This table holds more than 1.4 million distinct CDR3 sequences, around 39% found once. Germline CDR1 and CDR2: SGHVS and FQNEAQ. J gave up 7 bases and V 6 bases, and 6 bases lay outside the gene matches. This CDR3 is 14 amino acids long. Samples had at least 6 million PBMCs isolated from them. V and J are TRBV7-8 and TRBJ1-2, with TRBD1 identical over 12 bases. Material for sequencing was blood. This TCR was sampled from a woman younger than 35 in good health. CDR3 protein: CASSDRDRGLGYTF. The CDR3 DNA is TGTGCCAGCAGTGACCGGGACAGGGGGCTTGGCTACACCTTC. The whole variable domain, remainder taken from reference TRBV7-8 and TRBJ1-2, is GAGVSQSPRYKVAKRGQDVALRCDPISGHVSLFWYQQALGQGPEFLTYFQNEAQLDKSGLPSDRFFAERPEGSVSTLKIQRTQQEDSAVYLCASSDRDRGLGYTFGSGTRLTVV.